One and the same sample provided the 3 T cell receptor beta chains below, sequenced in a study of CD8+ T cells in alopecia areata. Following extraction, RNA underwent reverse transcription to cDNA, which served as the sequencing template. Profiling relied on immunoSEQ multiplex PCR, and the TCRdb table lists in-frame clones only, not all of them. The sample shows approximately 200,000 clones, more than 55% of them seen only once. Treatment specified: oral pan-JAK inhibitor, 5-10 mg twice daily. The sample was CD4+ T cells sorted from blood, taken at week 4, from a patient treated with tofacitinib. The receptors were sampled from a human donor with alopecia areata.

This clone occurred a few times. This chain joins TRBV7-9 and TRBJ2-3; 7 nucleotides agree with TRBD1. CDR1 SEHNR and CDR2 FQNEAQ come from the germline V gene (reference sequence). V dropped 1 base and J dropped 7; count of bases not matched to a gene: 11. CDR3 length: 16 amino acids. In DNA, the CDR3 is TGTGCCAGCAGCTTAGACCGGACAGGTCCCACGAATACGCAGTATTTT. It encodes CASSLDRTGPTNTQYF. The whole variable domain, filled in from reference TRBV7-9 and TRBJ2-3, reads DTGVSQNPRHKITKRGQNVTFRCDPISEHNRLYWYRQTLGQGPEFLTYFQNEAQLEKSRLLSDRFSAERPKGSFSTLEIQRTEQGDSAMYLCASSLDRTGPTNTQYFGPGTRLTVL.

In DNA form, the CDR3 reads TGTGCCAGCTCACCAGGGCGGAACGAGCAGTACTTC. The encoded protein is CASSPGRNEQYF. V and J are TRBV18 and TRBJ2-7; no clear D gene. Germline V gene lookup returns CDR1 KGHSH and CDR2 LQKENI. CDR3 size: 12 residues. Between the trimmed V and J ends, which lost 2 bases and 5 bases, there was a span of 7 bases.

The chain has TRBV5-1 and TRBJ1-3; D perhaps matches TRBD1 (6 bases). Germline values: CDR1 SGHRS, CDR2 YFSETQ. V dropped 5 bases and J dropped 4 bases, with 16 bases sitting between them. The CDR3 is 15 amino acids. The CDR3 sequence: CASSAGQSRGNTIYF. As DNA, the CDR3 is TGCGCCAGCAGTGCGGGACAAAGCCGCGGAAACACCATATATTTT. The full variable domain, with the rest looked up from reference TRBV5-1 and TRBJ1-3, is KAGVTQTPRYLIKTRGQQVTLSCSPISGHRSVSWYQQTPGQGLQFLFEYFSETQRNKGNFPGRFSGRQFSNSRSEMNVSTLELGDSALYLCASSAGQSRGNTIYFGEGSWLTVV.